This T cell receptor (beta chain) appears in the sequencing data of a study of shared clonotypes between healthy human individuals. The assay used deep level. Sorted-subset replicate PCR reactions contained 200 to 250 ng DNA, corresponding to tens of thousands of T cell genomes. Assay used: immunoSEQ multiplex PCR; TCRdb lists only in-frame clones, some missing. Seen here are about 2,100,000 clones, 93% observed once, and the top ten hold about 1.8%. V was cut by 2 bases and J by 4 bases, with 18 bases left in between. The CDR3 consists of 16 residues. CDR1 and CDR2 (germline): SEHNR, FQNEAQ (reference sequence). Positively selected for CCR7, the CD45RO-negative cells used as naive CD8 cells excluded terminally differentiated effector memory CD45RA+ cells.

This clonotype was obtained from a man aged 18 to 30 in good health. Some clones in this sample may be carry-over from other donors' samples. The chain combines TRBV7-9 with TRBJ2-7; D gene ambiguous. The sequenced sample was naive CD8+ T cells from PBMCs. CDR3 in DNA: TGTGCCAGCAGCTTAATGGTAGGGCTCTTACCTTACGAGCAGTACTTC. It codes for CASSLMVGLLPYEQYF. The complete variable domain, with remaining parts taken from reference TRBV7-9 and TRBJ2-7, reads DTGVSQNPRHKITKRGQNVTFRCDPISEHNRLYWYRQTLGQGPEFLTYFQNEAQLEKSRLLSDRFSAERPKGSFSTLEIQRTEQGDSAMYLCASSLMVGLLPYEQYFGPGTRLTVT.